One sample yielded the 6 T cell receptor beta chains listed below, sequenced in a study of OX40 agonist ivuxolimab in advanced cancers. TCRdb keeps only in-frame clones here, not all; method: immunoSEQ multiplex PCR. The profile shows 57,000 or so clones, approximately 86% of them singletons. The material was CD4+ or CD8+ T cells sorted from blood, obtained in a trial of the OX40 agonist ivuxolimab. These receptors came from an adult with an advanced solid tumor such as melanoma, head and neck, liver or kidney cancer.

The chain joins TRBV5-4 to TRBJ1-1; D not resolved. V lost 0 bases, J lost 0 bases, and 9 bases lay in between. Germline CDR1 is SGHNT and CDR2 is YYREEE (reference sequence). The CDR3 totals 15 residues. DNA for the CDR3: TGTGCCAGCAGCTTGGTCGGCCTCATGAACACTGAAGCTTTCTTT. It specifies CASSLVGLMNTEAFF.

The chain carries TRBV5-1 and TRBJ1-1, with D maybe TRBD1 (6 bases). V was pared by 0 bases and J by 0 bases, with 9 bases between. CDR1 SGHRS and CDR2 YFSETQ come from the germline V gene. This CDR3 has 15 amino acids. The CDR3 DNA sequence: TGCGCCAGCAGCTTGGACAGGGTTATGAACACTGAAGCTTTCTTT. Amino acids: CASSLDRVMNTEAFF. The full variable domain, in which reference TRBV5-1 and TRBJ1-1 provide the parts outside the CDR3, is KAGVTQTPRYLIKTRGQQVTLSCSPISGHRSVSWYQQTPGQGLQFLFEYFSETQRNKGNFPGRFSGRQFSNSRSEMNVSTLELGDSALYLCASSLDRVMNTEAFFGQGTRLTVV.

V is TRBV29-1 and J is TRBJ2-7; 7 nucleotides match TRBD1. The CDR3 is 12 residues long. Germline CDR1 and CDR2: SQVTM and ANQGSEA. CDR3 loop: CSALGQSYEQYF. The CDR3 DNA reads TGCAGTGCCCTGGGACAGTCCTACGAGCAGTACTTC.

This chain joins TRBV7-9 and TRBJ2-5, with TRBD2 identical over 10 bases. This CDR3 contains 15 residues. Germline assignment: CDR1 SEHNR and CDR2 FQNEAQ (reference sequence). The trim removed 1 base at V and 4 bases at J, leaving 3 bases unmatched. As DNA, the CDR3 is TGTGCCAGCAGCTTAGAGGCTAGCGGGAGAGAGACCCAGTACTTC. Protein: CASSLEASGRETQYF.

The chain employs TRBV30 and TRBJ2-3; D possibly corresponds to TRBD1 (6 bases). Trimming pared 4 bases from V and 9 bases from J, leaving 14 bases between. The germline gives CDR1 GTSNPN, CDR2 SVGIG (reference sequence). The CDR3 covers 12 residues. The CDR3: CAWTHRAGTQYF. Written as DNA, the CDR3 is TGTGCCTGGACTCACAGGGCCGGCACGCAGTATTTT.

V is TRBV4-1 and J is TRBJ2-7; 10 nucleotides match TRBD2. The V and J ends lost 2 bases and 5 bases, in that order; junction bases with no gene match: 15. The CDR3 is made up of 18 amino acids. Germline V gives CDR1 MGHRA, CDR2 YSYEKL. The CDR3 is CASSQLLAGALSGNEQYF. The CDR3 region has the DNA TGCGCCAGCAGCCAATTGCTAGCGGGGGCCCTGTCCGGGAACGAGCAGTACTTC.